This T cell receptor (beta chain) was found in a study of blood T cell repertoires in COVID-19. Turning to the study itself: The cDNA or gDNA used as material had been derived from T cells, B-cell-depleted T cells, or PBMCs.

The authors' processing: By means of reference gene primer amplification, nucleated cell counts were estimated. Generated by immunoSEQ multiplex PCR, the TCRdb table keeps only in-frame clones and is missing some. Clone size and V and J calls were adopted from that table, with D and trimming inferred from the DNA. The repertoire holds about 35,000 clones, roughly four fifths seen once, with around 41% in the top ten. The CDR3 loop spans 16 amino acids. Germline loops: CDR1 KGHDR, CDR2 SFDVKD. V was trimmed by 6 bases and J by 4 bases, leaving 20 bases between them. V and J are TRBV24-1 and TRBJ1-2, with D perhaps TRBD1 (5 bases). Sequences were obtained from peripheral blood. The sequence was collected from an elderly man with active or convalescent COVID-19. CDR3 nucleotide sequence: TGTGCCACCAGTTTTCTCCACAGGTGTTACCGCTATGGCTACACCTTC. This encodes CATSFLHRCYRYGYTF.